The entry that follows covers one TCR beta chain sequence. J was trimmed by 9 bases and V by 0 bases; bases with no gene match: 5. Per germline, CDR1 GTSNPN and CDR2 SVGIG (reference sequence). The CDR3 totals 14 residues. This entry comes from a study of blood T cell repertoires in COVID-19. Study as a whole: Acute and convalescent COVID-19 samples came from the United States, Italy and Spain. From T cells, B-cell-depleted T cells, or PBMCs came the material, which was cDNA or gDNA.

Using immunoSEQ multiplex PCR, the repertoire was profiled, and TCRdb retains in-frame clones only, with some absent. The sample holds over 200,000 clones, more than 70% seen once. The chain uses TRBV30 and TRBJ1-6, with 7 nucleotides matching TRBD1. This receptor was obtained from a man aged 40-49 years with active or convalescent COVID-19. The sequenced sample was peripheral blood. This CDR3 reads CAWSVVQGSSPLHF. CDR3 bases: TGTGCCTGGAGTGTTGTACAGGGGAGTTCACCCCTCCACTTT.